The 13 T cell receptor beta chains reported below all come from one sample, sequenced in a study of low-dose radiotherapy and immunotherapy resistance in tumors. First-strand cDNA relied on TRAV- and TRBV-specific primers spanning alpha and beta chains. Amplification of TCRs used a constant-region primer and V-primer adapter for 20 PCR cycles. TCRdb reprocessed the reads with MiXCR, giving one entry per CDR3 protein. The sample has 85,000 to 95,000 distinct CDR3 sequences; 20% to 25% are singletons. Sample time point: after trial treatment. Documented treatment: LDRT plus nivolumab, ipilimumab, low-dose cyclophosphamide and aspirin (RACIN trial). This specimen consisted of PBMCs, obtained after low-dose radiotherapy plus immunotherapy. Receptor source: a female donor with ovarian cancer.

The chain combines TRBV20-1 with TRBJ2-7; possibly TRBD1 for D (6 bases). The CDR3 totals 14 residues. V lost 6 bases to trimming and J lost 6 bases, with 21 bases between them. CDR1 and CDR2 (germline): DFQATT, SNEGSKA (reference sequence). The CDR3: CSAGDRQGKGEQYF. CDR3 nucleotide sequence: TGCAGTGCAGGGGACCGTCAGGGGAAGGGCGAGCAGTACTTC.

The chain combines TRBV28 with TRBJ2-2; 10 bases are shared with TRBD2. V was clipped by 3 bases and J by 3 bases; unmatched bases: 4. The CDR3 length is 16 residues. CDR1 is MDHEN, CDR2 SYDVKM, per germline. The CDR3 sequence is CASSFLAGGHTGELFF. In nucleotides, the CDR3 is TGTGCCAGCAGTTTTTTAGCGGGGGGTCACACCGGGGAGCTGTTTTTT.

This chain joins TRBV20-1 and TRBJ2-1; D remains unclear. V was shortened by 6 bases and J by 0 bases, with 12 bases between the two germline ends. Germline lookup yields CDR1 DFQATT and CDR2 SNEGSKA (reference sequence). The CDR3 runs 14 residues. For the CDR3, the DNA is TGCAGTGCGCAAGATAAAAACTCCTACAATGAGCAGTTCTTC. Translated, it gives CSAQDKNSYNEQFF.

This clonotype was picked up many times. The V call is TRBV2, the J call TRBJ2-2; the D is unclear. The CDR3 sequence is 13 residues long. Germline assignment: CDR1 SNHLY and CDR2 FYNNEI. The V and J ends lost 6 bases and 5 bases respectively, with 10 bases between them. CDR3 in DNA: TGTGCCAGCAGGGGGTCGTGGACCGGGGAGCTGTTTTTT. Protein product: CASRGSWTGELFF. The full variable domain, in which reference TRBV2 and TRBJ2-2 provide the parts outside the CDR3, is EPEVTQTPSHQVTQMGQEVILRCVPISNHLYFYWYRQILGQKVEFLVSFYNNEISEKSEIFDDQFSVERPDGSNFTLKIRSTKLEDSAMYFCASRGSWTGELFFGEGSRLTVL.

There are a few counts of this clonotype. The CDR3 nucleotides are TGTGCCACCAGTGACCCTAATGAGGGGGCGGGCAAAAACATTCAGTACTTC. Translated, it gives CATSDPNEGAGKNIQYF. The rearrangement joins TRBV24-1 to TRBJ2-4; TRBD1 matches at 7 bases. This CDR3 is 17 amino acids long. V trimming: 4 bases; J trimming: 3 bases; junction bases outside the gene matches: 11. In germline, CDR1 is KGHDR, CDR2 SFDVKD.

The rearrangement uses TRBV19 and TRBJ2-6, with TRBD2 as a possible D gene (6 bases). This CDR3 contains 16 residues. The V gene's germline CDR1 is LNHDA and CDR2 SQIVND (reference sequence). V was shortened by 6 bases and J by 0 bases, with 12 bases between the two germline ends. The CDR3, as DNA: TGTGCCAGTAGCCGGCGGGGCTACTCTGGGGCCAACGTCCTGACTTTC. This gives the protein CASSRRGYSGANVLTF.

In this sample, this clonotype turned up a few times. The V gene is TRBV19, the J gene TRBJ1-5; 9 bases are a match to TRBD1. Per germline, CDR1 LNHDA and CDR2 SQIVND (reference sequence). The CDR3 is 16 amino acids. With 4 bases clipped from V and 3 bases from J, the junction kept 7 bases outside the gene matches. CDR3 in DNA: TGTGCCAGTAGTACCCTGGACAGGGGAGTCAATCAGCCCCAGCATTTT. Protein product: CASSTLDRGVNQPQHF.

The genes are TRBV4-2 and TRBJ2-2; D remains unclear. V was cut by 0 bases and J by 8 bases, with 13 bases left in between. This CDR3 has 15 residues. Germline V lookup: CDR1 LGHNA, CDR2 YNFKEQ. CDR3 DNA sequence: TGTGCCAGCAGCCAAGATGTTGGGGTAACGGGGGAGCTGTTTTTT. Protein sequence: CASSQDVGVTGELFF.

This clonotype was observed many times. The chain uses TRBV14 and TRBJ1-2; D call uncertain. CDR3 length equals 12 residues. Trimming took off 8 bases at V and 3 bases at J, with 10 bases between the two ends. Germline-derived CDR1 and CDR2 are SGHDN and FVKESK. CDR3 sequence (DNA): TGTGCCAGCTCTCCGGCGGACTATGGCTACACCTTC. Translating it yields CASSPADYGYTF.

This clonotype was detected ten times or more. J is TRBJ2-3 and V is TRBV11-1; D call uncertain. This CDR3 has 13 amino acids. Germline CDR1 SGHAT, CDR2 FQDESV (reference sequence). Trimming removed 3 bases at V and 6 bases at J, with 10 bases between. The CDR3 DNA reads TGTGCCAGCAGCTTTACCGGGTCGGATACGCAGTATTTT. It specifies CASSFTGSDTQYF.

Of note for this clonotype: A far more abundant clone sits one base away, making this likely a read error. This rearrangement joins TRBV6-2 or TRBV6-3 to TRBJ2-1; D may be TRBD1 or TRBD2 (5 bases each). V was shortened by 2 bases and J by 10 bases, with 12 bases between the two germline ends. Germline CDR1 is MNHEY and CDR2 is SVGEGT. The CDR3 loop spans 13 amino acids. CDR3 sequence (DNA): TGTGCCAGCAGTTACGGGGGTTGGAACGAGCAGTTCTTC. Encoded protein: CASSYGGWNEQFF.

This clonotype has a count of ten or more. The rearrangement links TRBV24-1 to TRBJ2-1; 10 nucleotides align to TRBD2. The trim removed 4 bases at V and 6 bases at J, leaving 5 bases unmatched. The CDR3 has 15 amino acids. CDR1 and CDR2 from the germline V gene are KGHDR and SFDVKD. The chain's CDR3 is CATSERLAGVNEQFF. The CDR3 DNA is TGTGCCACCAGTGAGAGGCTAGCGGGAGTCAATGAGCAGTTCTTC.

Comment on this clonotype: A far larger clone is only one base removed, so a read error is likely. The V gene is TRBV2, the J gene TRBJ2-1, with 13 bases lining up with TRBD2. The CDR3 spans 13 residues. The V gene end was trimmed by 6 bases and the J gene end by 15 bases; junction bases not matched to a gene: 8. Germline CDR1 is SNHLY and CDR2 is FYNNEI. CDR3 DNA sequence: TGTGCCAGCAGAACTAGCGGGAGGGAAGAAATGTTCTTC. Translation: CASRTSGREEMFF.